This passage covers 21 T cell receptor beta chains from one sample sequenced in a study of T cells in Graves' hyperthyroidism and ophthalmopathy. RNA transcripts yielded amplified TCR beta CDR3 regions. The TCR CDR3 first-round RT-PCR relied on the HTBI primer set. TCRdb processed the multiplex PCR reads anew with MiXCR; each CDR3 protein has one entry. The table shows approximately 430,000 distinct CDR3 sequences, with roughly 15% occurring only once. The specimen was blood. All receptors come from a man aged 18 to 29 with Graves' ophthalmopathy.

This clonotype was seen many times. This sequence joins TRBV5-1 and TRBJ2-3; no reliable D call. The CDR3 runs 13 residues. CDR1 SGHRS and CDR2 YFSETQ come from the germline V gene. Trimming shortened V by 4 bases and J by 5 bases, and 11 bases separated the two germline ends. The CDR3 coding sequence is TGCGCCAGCAGCCCGGCCGGTAGAGATACGCAGTATTTT. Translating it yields CASSPAGRDTQYF.

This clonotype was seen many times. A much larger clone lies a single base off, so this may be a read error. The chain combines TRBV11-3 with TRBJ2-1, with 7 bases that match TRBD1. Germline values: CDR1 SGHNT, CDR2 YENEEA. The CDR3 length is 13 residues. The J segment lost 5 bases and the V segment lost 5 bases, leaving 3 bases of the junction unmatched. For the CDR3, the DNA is TGTGCCAGCAGCATGACAGGGAACAATGAGCAGTTCTTC. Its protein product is CASSMTGNNEQFF.

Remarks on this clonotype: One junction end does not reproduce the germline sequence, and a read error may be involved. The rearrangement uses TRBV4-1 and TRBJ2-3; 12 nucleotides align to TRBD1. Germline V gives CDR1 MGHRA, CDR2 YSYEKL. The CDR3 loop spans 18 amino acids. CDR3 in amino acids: CASSLSPGTGGAQGGQYF. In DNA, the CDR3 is TGTGCCAGCAGCCTATCCCCCGGGACAGGGGGCGCCCAAGGAGGGCAGTATTTT.

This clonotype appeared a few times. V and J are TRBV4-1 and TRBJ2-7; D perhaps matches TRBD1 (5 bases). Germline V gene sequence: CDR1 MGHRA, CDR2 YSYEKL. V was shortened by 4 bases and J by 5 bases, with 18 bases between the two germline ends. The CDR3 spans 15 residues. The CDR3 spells CASSRPEAGFHEQYF. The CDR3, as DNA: TGCGCCAGCAGCCGACCCGAGGCAGGGTTCCACGAGCAGTACTTC.

The CDR3, as DNA: TGTGCCAGCTCGCTGCAGGGGGCCGGAAACACCATATATTTT. Its translation is CASSLQGAGNTIYF. The chain combines TRBV18 with TRBJ1-3; 8 bases align to TRBD1. Germline values: CDR1 KGHSH, CDR2 LQKENI. The V gene end was trimmed by 6 bases and the J gene end by 4 bases; junction bases not matched to a gene: 5. The CDR3 has 14 amino acids.

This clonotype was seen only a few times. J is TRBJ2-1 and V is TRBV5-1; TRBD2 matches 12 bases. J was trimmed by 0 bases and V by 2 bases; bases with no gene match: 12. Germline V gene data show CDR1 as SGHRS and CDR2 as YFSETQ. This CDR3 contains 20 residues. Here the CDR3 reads CASSFAGTSGSSSSYNEQFF. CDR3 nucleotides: TGCGCCAGCAGCTTCGCCGGGACTAGCGGGTCCTCGAGCTCCTACAATGAGCAGTTCTTC.

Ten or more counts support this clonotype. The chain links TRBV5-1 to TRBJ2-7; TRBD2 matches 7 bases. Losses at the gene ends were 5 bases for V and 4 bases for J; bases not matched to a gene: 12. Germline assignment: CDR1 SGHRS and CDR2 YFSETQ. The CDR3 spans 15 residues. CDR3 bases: TGCGCCAGCAGTCTGCTCGCGGGAGATCTTTACGAGCAGTACTTC. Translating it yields CASSLLAGDLYEQYF.

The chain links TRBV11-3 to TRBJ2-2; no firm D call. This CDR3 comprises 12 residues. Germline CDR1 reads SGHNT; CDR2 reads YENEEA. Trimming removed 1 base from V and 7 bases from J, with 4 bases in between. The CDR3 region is CASSLVDGELFF. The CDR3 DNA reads TGTGCCAGCAGCTTAGTGGACGGGGAGCTGTTTTTT.

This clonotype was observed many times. As DNA, the CDR3 is TGTGCCAGCAGCTTAGGGGTCGGCTGGACCCAAACGATCTACGAGCAGTACTTC. Amino acids: CASSLGVGWTQTIYEQYF. The chain employs TRBV11-2 and TRBJ2-7; D ambiguous. Trimming took 1 base from V and 3 from J, leaving 22 bases between them. The CDR3 has 18 amino acids. CDR1 and CDR2 from the germline V gene are SGHAT and FQNNGV.

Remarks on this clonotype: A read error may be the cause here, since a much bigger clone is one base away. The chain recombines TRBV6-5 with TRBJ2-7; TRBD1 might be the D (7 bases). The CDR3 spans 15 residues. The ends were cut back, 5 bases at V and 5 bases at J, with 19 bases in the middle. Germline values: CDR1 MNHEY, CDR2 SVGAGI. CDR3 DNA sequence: TGTGCCAGCAGTACTCCCGACAGGGAGGAGGACGAGCAGTACTTC. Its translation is CASSTPDREEDEQYF.

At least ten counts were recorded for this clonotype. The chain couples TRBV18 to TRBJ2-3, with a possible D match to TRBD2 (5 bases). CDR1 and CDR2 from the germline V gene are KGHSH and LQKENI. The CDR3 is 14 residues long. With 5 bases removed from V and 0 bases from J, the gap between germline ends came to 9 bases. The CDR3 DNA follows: TGTGCCAGCTCAGAGCCGGGGAGCACAGATACGCAGTATTTT. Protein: CASSEPGSTDTQYF. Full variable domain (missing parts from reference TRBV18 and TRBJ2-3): NAGVMQNPRHLVRRRGQEARLRCSPMKGHSHVYWYRQLPEEGLKFMVYLQKENIIDESGMPKERFSAEFPKEGPSILRIQQVVRGDSAAYFCASSEPGSTDTQYFGPGTRLTVL.

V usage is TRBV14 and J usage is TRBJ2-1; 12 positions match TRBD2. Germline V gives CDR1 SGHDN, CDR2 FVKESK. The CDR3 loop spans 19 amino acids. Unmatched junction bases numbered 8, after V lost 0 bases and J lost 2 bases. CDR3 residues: CASSQDLAASGRAYNEQFF. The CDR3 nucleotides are TGTGCCAGCAGCCAAGACTTGGCCGCTAGCGGGAGGGCCTACAATGAGCAGTTCTTC.

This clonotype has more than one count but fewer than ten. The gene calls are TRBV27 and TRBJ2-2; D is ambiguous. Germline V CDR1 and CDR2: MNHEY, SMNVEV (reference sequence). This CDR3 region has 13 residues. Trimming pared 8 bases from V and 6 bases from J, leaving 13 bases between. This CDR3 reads CASSYRVPGELFF. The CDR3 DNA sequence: TGTGCCAGCTCATATAGGGTTCCCGGGGAGCTGTTTTTT.

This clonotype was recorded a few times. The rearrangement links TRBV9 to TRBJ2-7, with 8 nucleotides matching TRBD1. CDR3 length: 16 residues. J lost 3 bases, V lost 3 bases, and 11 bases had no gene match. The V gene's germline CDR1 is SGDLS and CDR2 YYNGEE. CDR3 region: CASSANRDRPDYEQYF. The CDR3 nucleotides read TGTGCCAGCAGCGCAAACAGGGACAGGCCAGACTACGAGCAGTACTTC.

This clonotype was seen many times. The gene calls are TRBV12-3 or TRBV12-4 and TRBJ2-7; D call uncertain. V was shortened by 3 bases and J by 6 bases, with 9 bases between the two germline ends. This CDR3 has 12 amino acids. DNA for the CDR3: TGTGCCAGCAGTTTGGGCTCCGTCGAGCAGTACTTC. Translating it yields CASSLGSVEQYF.

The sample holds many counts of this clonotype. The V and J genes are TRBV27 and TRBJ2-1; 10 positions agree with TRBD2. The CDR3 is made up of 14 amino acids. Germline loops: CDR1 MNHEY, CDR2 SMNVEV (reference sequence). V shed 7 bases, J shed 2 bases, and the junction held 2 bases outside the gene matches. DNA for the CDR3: TGTGCCAGCACCCTAGCGGGAGCCTACAATGAGCAGTTCTTC. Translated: CASTLAGAYNEQFF.

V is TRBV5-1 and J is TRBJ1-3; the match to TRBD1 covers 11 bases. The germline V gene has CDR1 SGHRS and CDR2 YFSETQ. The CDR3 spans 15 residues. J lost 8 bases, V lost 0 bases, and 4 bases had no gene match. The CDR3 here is CASSLDGTGGDTIYF. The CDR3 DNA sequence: TGCGCCAGCAGCTTGGACGGGACAGGGGGTGACACCATATATTTT. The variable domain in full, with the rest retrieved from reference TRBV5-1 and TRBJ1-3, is KAGVTQTPRYLIKTRGQQVTLSCSPISGHRSVSWYQQTPGQGLQFLFEYFSETQRNKGNFPGRFSGRQFSNSRSEMNVSTLELGDSALYLCASSLDGTGGDTIYFGEGSWLTVV.

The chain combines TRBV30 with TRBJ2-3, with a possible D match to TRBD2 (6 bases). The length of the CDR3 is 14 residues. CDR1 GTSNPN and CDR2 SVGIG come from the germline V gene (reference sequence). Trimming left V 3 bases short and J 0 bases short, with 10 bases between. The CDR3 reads CAWRTAGSTDTQYF. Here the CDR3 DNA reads TGTGCCTGGAGGACTGCGGGGAGCACAGATACGCAGTATTTT.

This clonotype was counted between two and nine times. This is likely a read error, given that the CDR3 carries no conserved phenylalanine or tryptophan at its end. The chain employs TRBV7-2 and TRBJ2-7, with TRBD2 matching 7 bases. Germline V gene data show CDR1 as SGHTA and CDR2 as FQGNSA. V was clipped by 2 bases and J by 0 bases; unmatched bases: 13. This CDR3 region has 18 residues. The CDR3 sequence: CASSLKMGLAVLSYEQYL. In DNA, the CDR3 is TGTGCCAGCAGCTTAAAAATGGGGCTAGCGGTTCTCTCCTACGAGCAGTACCTC.

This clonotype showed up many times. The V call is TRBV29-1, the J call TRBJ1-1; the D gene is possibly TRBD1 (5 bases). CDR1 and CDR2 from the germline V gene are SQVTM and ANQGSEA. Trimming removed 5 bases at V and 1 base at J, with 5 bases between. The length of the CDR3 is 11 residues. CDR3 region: CSVQGNTEAFF. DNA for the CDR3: TGCAGCGTTCAGGGGAACACTGAAGCTTTCTTT.

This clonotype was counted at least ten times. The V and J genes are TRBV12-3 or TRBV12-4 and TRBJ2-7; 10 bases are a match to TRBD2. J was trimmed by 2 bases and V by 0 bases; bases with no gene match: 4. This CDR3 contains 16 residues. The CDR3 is CASSLAGLAKPYEQYF. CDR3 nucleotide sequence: TGTGCCAGCAGTTTAGCGGGACTAGCGAAACCCTACGAGCAGTACTTC.